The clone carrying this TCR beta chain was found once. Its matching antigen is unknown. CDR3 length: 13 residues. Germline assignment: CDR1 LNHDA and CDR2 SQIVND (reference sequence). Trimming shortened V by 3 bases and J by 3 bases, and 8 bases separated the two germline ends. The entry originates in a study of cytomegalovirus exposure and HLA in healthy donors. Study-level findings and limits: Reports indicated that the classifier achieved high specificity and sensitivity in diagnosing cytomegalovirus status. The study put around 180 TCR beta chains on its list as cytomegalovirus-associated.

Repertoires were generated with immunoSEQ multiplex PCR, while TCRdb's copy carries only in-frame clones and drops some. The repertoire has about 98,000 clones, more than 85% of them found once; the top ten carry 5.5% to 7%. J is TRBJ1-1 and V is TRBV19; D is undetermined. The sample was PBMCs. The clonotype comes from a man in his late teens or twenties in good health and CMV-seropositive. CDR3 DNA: TGTGCCAGTAGTATCTCTCGAGACACTGAAGCTTTCTTT. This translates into CASSISRDTEAFF.